This is a list of T cell receptor beta chains from one sample in a study of shared clonotypes between healthy human individuals. The method was immunoSEQ multiplex PCR; TCRdb's version includes in-frame clones alone and lacks a portion of them. Of 2.5 million or so clones in the sample, over 85% are singletons; the top ten hold around 0.15%. Sequencing was performed on naive CD4+ T cells sorted from blood. All receptors come from a man between 18 and 35 years old in good health. Both conserved end residues are part of each CDR3. Fields, in order: D gene, J gene, V gene, clone size, CDR3 protein, CDR3 DNA. D genes are given only for firm matches. Where a row states a size, it is once, few, many or the class of an expanded clone; other rows omit it.

-	TRBJ2-1	TRBV30	-	CAWVPSAYNEQFF	TGTGCCTGGGTCCCCTCTGCCTACAATGAGCAGTTCTTC
-	TRBJ1-6	TRBV27	-	CASRPGSGPNNSPLHF	TGTGCCAGCAGACCCGGGTCAGGGCCAAATAATTCACCCCTCCACTTT
-	TRBJ2-7	TRBV25-1	-	CASYSPNSLEQYF	TGTGCCAGCTACAGCCCTAATTCGCTCGAGCAGTACTTC
TRBD2	TRBJ2-3	TRBV7-8	-	CASSLALAGSSDTQYF	TGTGCCAGCAGCTTAGCTCTAGCGGGATCATCAGATACGCAGTATTTT
TRBD1	TRBJ1-5	TRBV4-1	-	CASSLRDRGQQPQHF	TGCGCCAGCAGTCTCCGGGACAGGGGGCAACAGCCCCAGCATTTT
-	TRBJ2-7	TRBV6-5	-	CASSRTTYEQYF	TGTGCCAGCAGTAGGACCACCTACGAGCAGTACTTC
-	TRBJ2-7	TRBV4-3	-	CASSPRGGSYEQYF	TGCGCCAGCAGCCCTCGAGGAGGTTCCTACGAGCAGTACTTC
-	TRBJ2-6	TRBV7-6	-	CASRKRSSGANVLTF	TGTGCCAGCCGCAAGCGCTCTTCTGGGGCCAACGTCCTGACTTTC
-	TRBJ1-1	TRBV18	-	CASSPSPLRWGDTEAFF	TGTGCCAGCTCACCAAGCCCCTTGAGGTGGGGGGACACTGAAGCTTTCTTT
-	TRBJ2-6	TRBV18	-	CASSPPASGANVLTF	TGTGCCAGCTCACCACCCGCTTCTGGGGCCAACGTCCTGACTTTC
-	TRBJ2-7	TRBV5-1	-	CASSPSRAGFGEQYF	TGCGCCAGCAGCCCCAGCCGGGCCGGTTTTGGGGAGCAGTACTTC
-	TRBJ1-1	TRBV6-1	-	CASSGMTGNTEAFF	TGTGCCAGCAGCGGGATGACAGGGAACACTGAAGCTTTCTTT
TRBD1	TRBJ1-5	TRBV28	-	CASSSTGGFWQPQHF	TGTGCCAGCAGCTCTACAGGGGGCTTCTGGCAGCCCCAGCATTTT
-	TRBJ1-1	TRBV6-6	-	CASSAKGAEAFF	TGTGCCAGCAGTGCGAAGGGGGCTGAAGCTTTCTTT
TRBD1	TRBJ2-5	TRBV7-2	-	CASSTQTGGRETQYF	TGTGCCAGCAGCACCCAGACAGGGGGCCGAGAGACCCAGTACTTC
-	TRBJ2-7	TRBV27	-	CASSLLGTNSYEQYF	TGTGCCAGCAGTTTGTTAGGGACAAACTCCTACGAGCAGTACTTC
TRBD1	TRBJ2-7	TRBV6-6	-	CASATGAYEQYF	TGTGCCAGCGCGACAGGGGCCTACGAGCAGTACTTC
TRBD1	TRBJ2-7	TRBV30	few	CAWSLNRGYEQYF	TGTGCCTGGAGTTTAAACAGGGGCTACGAGCAGTACTTC
-	TRBJ2-7	TRBV6-5	-	CASSYSFGEQYF	TGTGCCAGCAGTTACAGTTTCGGCGAGCAGTACTTC
TRBD1	TRBJ2-7	TRBV27	once	CASSRDRGTYEQYF	TGTGCCAGCAGTCGTGACAGGGGGACCTACGAGCAGTACTTC
-	TRBJ1-3	TRBV5-1	-	CASSLGSPGNTIYF	TGCGCCAGCAGCTTGGGCAGTCCTGGAAACACCATATATTTT
-	TRBJ2-7	TRBV18	-	CASSLNPPTGEQYF	TGTGCCAGCTCACTTAACCCCCCCACGGGCGAGCAGTACTTC
TRBD2	TRBJ2-3	TRBV2	once	CASSEPGGRADTQYF	TGTGCCAGCAGTGAACCGGGGGGTAGGGCAGATACGCAGTATTTT
-	TRBJ1-6	TRBV10-3	-	CAIRETESSPLHF	TGTGCCATCAGGGAGACAGAATCGTCACCCCTCCACTTT
TRBD1	TRBJ2-5	TRBV18	-	CASSPSGTGVQETQYF	TGTGCCAGCTCACCCTCCGGGACAGGGGTACAAGAGACCCAGTACTTC
-	TRBJ2-7	TRBV10-3	-	CAISEYSYEQYF	TGTGCCATCAGTGAATATTCCTACGAGCAGTACTTC
-	TRBJ2-7	TRBV10-3	-	CAISVVKKSYEQYF	TGTGCCATCAGTGTTGTAAAAAAGTCCTACGAGCAGTACTTC
TRBD2	TRBJ2-1	TRBV7-6	-	CASSLGSAGGRDNEQFF	TGTGCCAGCAGCTTAGGTTCTGCGGGGGGCAGGGACAATGAGCAGTTCTTC
TRBD1	TRBJ2-3	TRBV7-9	-	CASSSAGTGPTDTQYF	TGTGCCAGCAGCTCAGCTGGGACAGGACCAACAGATACGCAGTATTTT
-	TRBJ2-1	TRBV6-1	-	CASSAYRESSYNEQFF	TGTGCCAGCAGTGCCTACAGGGAGAGCTCCTACAATGAGCAGTTCTTC
TRBD2	TRBJ2-7	TRBV5-1	-	CASSFTSGSYEQYF	TGCGCCAGCAGCTTTACTAGCGGGTCCTACGAGCAGTACTTC
-	TRBJ2-7	TRBV27	-	CASSFSTGSSYEQYF	TGTGCCAGCAGTTTTTCGACGGGGAGCTCCTACGAGCAGTACTTC
TRBD1	TRBJ2-3	TRBV11-2	-	CASSLGGPTGGGTDTQYF	TGTGCCAGCAGCTTAGGAGGCCCTACAGGGGGTGGCACAGATACGCAGTATTTT
-	TRBJ2-1	TRBV5-4	-	CASSAPPRSNNEQFF	TGTGCCAGCAGCGCCCCCCCCCGCAGTAACAATGAGCAGTTCTTC
-	TRBJ1-1	TRBV11-2	-	CASSPMGGAFF	TGTGCCAGCAGCCCAATGGGGGGGGCTTTCTTT
-	TRBJ2-5	TRBV2	-	CASLEGETQYF	TGTGCCAGCTTGGAGGGGGAGACCCAGTACTTC
TRBD1	TRBJ1-1	TRBV5-4	-	CASSLAGGSDAFF	TGTGCCAGCAGCTTGGCAGGGGGTTCCGACGCTTTCTTT
-	TRBJ2-7	TRBV10-3	-	CAISEAEIKEQYF	TGTGCCATCAGTGAGGCCGAGATCAAGGAGCAGTACTTC
TRBD1	TRBJ2-5	TRBV6-5	-	CASNAGTGQETQYF	TGTGCCAGCAATGCCGGGACAGGCCAAGAGACCCAGTACTTC
TRBD1	TRBJ2-1	TRBV5-1	-	CASSWRQGGDEQFF	TGCGCCAGCAGCTGGCGACAGGGTGGGGATGAGCAGTTCTTC
TRBD2	TRBJ2-3	TRBV2	-	CASSVETSGGANTQYF	TGTGCCAGCAGTGTCGAGACTAGCGGGGGGGCTAATACGCAGTATTTT